This record covers a single TCR beta chain. Its antigen is unidentified. This sample is drawn from a study of lymphopenia after photon versus proton radiotherapy. The germline V gene has CDR1 SGHTA and CDR2 FQGNSA. The CDR3 sequence is 17 residues long. Between the trimmed V and J ends, which lost 0 bases and 0 bases, there was a span of 15 bases. Sequencing used immunoSEQ multiplex PCR; TCRdb keeps in-frame clones, though not all of them. The sample yields approximately 150,000 clones, approximately 86% seen once. Whole-study findings and limits: Relative stability marked proton patients; photon patients lost diversity and naive cells. Better survival with proton therapy was suggested as possible, not demonstrated.

The sequencing here drew on peripheral blood, taken from a patient treated with photon-based radiotherapy. The receptor was derived from a man in his forties or fifties with gastric cancer. V and J are TRBV7-2 and TRBJ2-7; possibly TRBD2 for D (5 bases). Written as DNA, the CDR3 is TGTGCCAGCAGCTTAGCGATAGCCAGCGGCTACTCCTACGAGCAGTACTTC. Protein sequence: CASSLAIASGYSYEQYF. The variable domain in full, with the rest retrieved from reference TRBV7-2 and TRBJ2-7, is GAGVSQSPSNKVTEKGKDVELRCDPISGHTALYWYRQSLGQGLEFLIYFQGNSAPDKSGLPSDRFSAERTGGSVSTLTIQRTQQEDSAVYLCASSLAIASGYSYEQYFGPGTRLTVT.